This TCR beta chain derives from a study of blood T cell repertoires in COVID-19. Study in general: The United States, Italy and Spain provided the acute and convalescent COVID-19 samples. PBMCs, B-cell-depleted T cells, or T cells were the source of the cDNA or gDNA that made up the material.

In the original analysis: Reference gene primer amplification gave nucleated cell count estimates. The method was immunoSEQ multiplex PCR; TCRdb's version includes in-frame clones alone and lacks a portion of them. The V and J calls and clone size come from that table; D and trimming were worked out from the DNA. The sample has 100,000 to 140,000 clones; 75% to 95% are singletons. Input material: peripheral blood. The origin of this receptor is a young woman with acute or convalescent COVID-19.

As DNA, the CDR3 is TGTGCCAGCAGCTTAAAACGGGAGTACAACTCCTACAATGAGCAGTTCTTC. Its protein is CASSLKREYNSYNEQFF. The rearrangement links TRBV7-2 to TRBJ2-1, with TRBD2 as a possible D gene (6 bases). Germline CDR1 reads SGHTA; CDR2 reads FQGNSA. The CDR3 spans 17 residues. The ends were cut back, 2 bases at V and 0 bases at J, with 14 bases in the middle.